These 19 T cell receptor beta chains came from one sample sequenced in a study of technical replicates of blood from a few donors. This table comes from immunoSEQ multiplex PCR, and its TCRdb copy is limited to in-frame clones, with some not included. The sample has 50,000 to 70,000 clones; more than 75% are singletons. The sequenced material came from PBMCs. Receptors were obtained from a human donor in good health. Some clones in this sample may be carry-over from other donors' samples.

This sequence joins TRBV19 and TRBJ1-1, with D possibly TRBD1 on 6 matching bases. Germline assignment: CDR1 LNHDA and CDR2 SQIVND (reference sequence). The CDR3 has 13 residues. V lost 1 base and J lost 6, with 9 bases in between. The CDR3 nucleotides are TGTGCCAGTAGTATAGGGGCAGGGGCTGAAGCTTTCTTT. Translation: CASSIGAGAEAFF.

This chain uses TRBV7-3 with TRBJ1-1; 7 bases match TRBD1. Trimming removed 7 bases from V and 0 bases from J; junction bases left unmatched: 11. Germline V gives CDR1 SGHTA, CDR2 FQGTGA. The CDR3 contains 16 residues. The CDR3 is CASNFTGDSLNTEAFF. The CDR3 region has the DNA TGTGCCAGCAACTTCACAGGGGACTCCTTGAACACTGAAGCTTTCTTT. The full variable domain, in which reference TRBV7-3 and TRBJ1-1 provide the parts outside the CDR3, is GAGVSQTPSNKVTEKGKYVELRCDPISGHTALYWYRQSLGQGPEFLIYFQGTGAADDSGLPNDRFFAVRPEGSVSTLKIQRTERGDSAVYLCASNFTGDSLNTEAFFGQGTRLTVV.

CDR3 nucleotides: TGTGCCAGCAGCCAAGAAACACAGGGTGGAGAGACCCAGTACTTC. Its translation is CASSQETQGGETQYF. The chain recombines TRBV4-2 with TRBJ2-5; a weak D match, TRBD1 (6 bases). V dropped 0 bases and J dropped 4 bases, with 12 bases sitting between them. Germline CDR1 reads LGHNA; CDR2 reads YNFKEQ. This CDR3 is 15 amino acids long.

The CDR3 sequence is CASSQGVPSDYTQYF. CDR3 in DNA: TGCGCCAGCAGCCAAGGGGTCCCTAGCGACTATACGCAGTATTTT. The rearrangement links TRBV4-3 to TRBJ2-3; D perhaps matches TRBD2 (6 bases). The ends were cut back, 1 base at V and 7 bases at J, with 15 bases in the middle. Germline loops: CDR1 LGHNA, CDR2 YSLEER. This CDR3 is built from 15 residues.

CDR3 DNA sequence: TGTGCCTGGAGTGTATCCGCGCGATCGGAGCTGTTTTTT. Its protein is CAWSVSARSELFF. The rearrangement links TRBV30 to TRBJ2-2, with D unresolved. With 0 bases removed from V and 10 bases from J, the gap between germline ends came to 12 bases. The CDR3 spans 13 residues. Per the germline V gene, CDR1 is GTSNPN and CDR2 is SVGIG (reference sequence).

This rearrangement joins TRBV4-3 to TRBJ2-5; 10 nucleotides align to TRBD2. Trimming removed 0 bases from V and 4 bases from J; junction bases left unmatched: 8. The CDR3 spans 17 residues. Germline-derived CDR1 and CDR2 are LGHNA and YSLEER. CDR3 nucleotide sequence: TGCGCCAGCAGCCAAGATCGAGCGGGGGGGCCTTCAGAGACCCAGTACTTC. It translates to CASSQDRAGGPSETQYF.

The chain links TRBV15 to TRBJ2-7, with TRBD1 identical over 11 bases. Per the germline V gene, CDR1 is LNHNV and CDR2 is YYDKDF (reference sequence). The CDR3 is made up of 17 amino acids. The trim removed 0 bases at V and 3 bases at J, leaving 7 bases unmatched. The CDR3 bases are TGTGCCACCAGCAGAGACCGAACCGGGACAGGGGGCTACGAGCAGTACTTC. This sequence encodes CATSRDRTGTGGYEQYF.

The J gene is TRBJ1-5, the V gene TRBV7-2, with TRBD1 as a possible D gene (5 bases). The germline CDR1 and CDR2 sequences are SGHTA and FQGNSA. This CDR3 is 15 amino acids long. The V end lost 5 bases, the J end lost 6 bases, and 17 bases lay between the germline ends. In DNA form, the CDR3 reads TGTGCCAGCAGCCCTAGGGGAAGGGGAGGTCAGCCCCAGCATTTT. Its translation: CASSPRGRGGQPQHF.

The rearrangement joins TRBV7-2 to TRBJ1-3; D call uncertain. The CDR3 is 17 residues long. Germline V gives CDR1 SGHTA, CDR2 FQGNSA. V shed 5 bases and J shed 0 bases, with 17 bases lying between them. Written as DNA, the CDR3 is TGTGCCAGCAGCGCCTCCTTTACAGCTATCTCTGGAAACACCATATATTTT. It encodes CASSASFTAISGNTIYF.

The V gene is TRBV5-4, the J gene TRBJ1-1, with a tentative D call TRBD1 (5 bases). This CDR3 has 16 residues. Germline-derived CDR1 and CDR2 are SGHNT and YYREEE (reference sequence). V lost 0 bases, J lost 0 bases, and 12 bases lay in between. CDR3 sequence reads: CASSLGTQTLNTEAFF. The CDR3 DNA sequence: TGTGCCAGCAGCTTGGGGACACAGACTTTGAACACTGAAGCTTTCTTT. Full variable domain (outside the CDR3, taken from reference TRBV5-4 and TRBJ1-1): ETGVTQSPTHLIKTRGQQVTLRCSSQSGHNTVSWYQQALGQGPQFIFQYYREEENGRGNFPPRFSGLQFPNYSSELNVNALELDDSALYLCASSLGTQTLNTEAFFGQGTRLTVV.

The rearrangement uses TRBV29-1 and TRBJ1-5; the match to TRBD1 covers 8 bases. The CDR3 spans 16 residues. The trim removed 6 bases at V and 0 bases at J, leaving 10 bases unmatched. Germline CDR1 reads SQVTM; CDR2 reads ANQGSEA. The CDR3 bases are TGCAGCGTCCAGGGGACAGGTGACCTTAGCAATCAGCCCCAGCATTTT. Translated, it gives CSVQGTGDLSNQPQHF.

The chain is built from TRBV19 and TRBJ2-5; perhaps TRBD1 as D (6 bases). The germline V and J ends were trimmed by 7 bases and 1 base, with 13 bases remaining between them. The CDR3 has 14 amino acids. CDR1 and CDR2 from the germline V gene are LNHDA and SQIVND (reference sequence). DNA for the CDR3: TGTGCCAGTAATTACGGGACACCCCAAGAGACCCAGTACTTC. Translation: CASNYGTPQETQYF.

The V gene is TRBV11-2, the J gene TRBJ2-1; TRBD2 agrees at 8 bases. CDR1 is SGHAT, CDR2 FQNNGV, per germline. With 0 bases clipped from V and 6 bases from J, the junction kept 4 bases outside the gene matches. This CDR3 contains 15 residues. As DNA, the CDR3 is TGTGCCAGCAGCTTAGACCGGGAGGGGGGCAATGAGCAGTTCTTC. Translation gives CASSLDREGGNEQFF.

V and J are TRBV6-1 and TRBJ2-1, with D perhaps matching TRBD2 (6 bases). Trimming cost V 7 bases and J 0 bases, with 13 bases left between them. Germline loops: CDR1 MNHNS, CDR2 SASEGT. The CDR3 runs 15 residues. CDR3 coding DNA: TGTGCCAGCACGGGACTTTCAAGCTCCTACAATGAGCAGTTCTTC. Its protein product is CASTGLSSSYNEQFF.

This clone has just a few counts. V usage is TRBV4-1 and J usage is TRBJ1-3; D unclear. Germline V gives CDR1 MGHRA, CDR2 YSYEKL. With 2 bases removed from V and 9 bases from J, the gap between germline ends came to 8 bases. The CDR3 is made up of 12 amino acids. The CDR3, as DNA: TGCGCCAGCAGCCAAAATCTAGGCACCATATATTTT. Residues: CASSQNLGTIYF.

The CDR3 loop is CASSREGGASEQYF. Here the CDR3 DNA reads TGTGCCAGCAGCAGGGAGGGGGGGGCATCCGAGCAGTACTTC. This rearrangement joins TRBV9 to TRBJ2-7; a weak D match, TRBD2 (7 bases). Trimming left V 4 bases short and J 6 bases short, with 17 bases between. CDR3 length: 14 amino acids. Germline CDR1 is SGDLS and CDR2 is YYNGEE.

The chain combines TRBV9 with TRBJ1-6; 8 bases match TRBD1. The V and J ends lost 0 bases and 4 bases, in that order; junction bases with no gene match: 0. Germline CDR1 is SGDLS and CDR2 is YYNGEE. CDR3 length equals 15 residues. CDR3 coding DNA: TGTGCCAGCAGCGTAGGGACAGGGTATAATTCACCCCTCCACTTT. Amino acid sequence: CASSVGTGYNSPLHF.

This chain connects TRBV25-1 to TRBJ1-2; tentatively, D is TRBD1 (5 bases). Per the germline V gene, CDR1 is MGHDK and CDR2 is SYGVNS. V gave up 8 bases and J gave up 8 bases, with 12 bases separating them. CDR3 length equals 11 residues. CDR3 in amino acids: CASQGVRGYTF. The CDR3 bases are TGTGCCAGCCAAGGGGTCCGGGGCTACACCTTC.

The count of this clone is one. The rearrangement links TRBV9 to TRBJ2-7; 12 bases map to TRBD2. V gave up 4 bases and J gave up 5 bases; unmatched junction bases: 10. Germline CDR1 reads SGDLS; CDR2 reads YYNGEE. This CDR3 is 16 amino acids long. The CDR3 DNA reads TGTGCCAGCAGCCCCCGGCTAGCGGGAGGGACCCACGAGCAGTACTTC. This encodes CASSPRLAGGTHEQYF.